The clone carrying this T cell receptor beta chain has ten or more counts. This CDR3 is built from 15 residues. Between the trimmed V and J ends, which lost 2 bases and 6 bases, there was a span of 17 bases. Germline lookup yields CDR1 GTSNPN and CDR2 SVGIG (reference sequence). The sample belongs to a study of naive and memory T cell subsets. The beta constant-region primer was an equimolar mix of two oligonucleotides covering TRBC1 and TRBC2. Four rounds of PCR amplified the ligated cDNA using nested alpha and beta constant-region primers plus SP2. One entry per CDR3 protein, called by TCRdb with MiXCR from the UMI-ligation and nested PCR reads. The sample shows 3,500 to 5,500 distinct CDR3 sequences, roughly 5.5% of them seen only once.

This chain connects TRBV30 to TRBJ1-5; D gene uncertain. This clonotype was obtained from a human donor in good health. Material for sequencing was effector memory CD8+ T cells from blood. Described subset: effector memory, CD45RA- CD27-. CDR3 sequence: CAWSLGVEGGQPQHF. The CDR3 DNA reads TGTGCCTGGAGTCTCGGGGTGGAGGGCGGTCAGCCCCAGCATTTT. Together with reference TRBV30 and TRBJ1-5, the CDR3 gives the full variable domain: SQTIHQWPATLVQPVGSPLSLECTVEGTSNPNLYWYRQAAGRGLQLLFYSVGIGQISSEVPQNLSASRPQDRQFILSSKKLLLSDSGFYLCAWSLGVEGGQPQHFGDGTRLSIL.